This T cell receptor (beta chain) was observed in a study of a mutant IDH1 vaccine in newly diagnosed glioma (dated by TCRdb to the early 2020s). About the investigation overall: Of the 32 patients who were treated, about 62% were male and roughly 40% were female, and the mean age was roughly 40 years. Before enrollment, patients had received standard therapy of radiotherapy alone, temozolomide alone, or radiochemotherapy with temozolomide; most received the combination. Peripheral blood samples were drawn at six visits, namely V03 (baseline), V05, V07, V10, V12 and V13. For exploratory analyses, some 24 treated patients had longitudinal TCRB deep sequencing done wherever samples were available. Findings and caveats that apply to the study as a whole: Selection of PBMC samples for TCRB deep sequencing was based on availability. Vaccine-induced immune responses across multiple MHC alleles were detected in over 80% of patients. Pseudoprogression seemed to be unrelated to changes in the top peripheral T cell clonotypes found by TCRB sequencing. According to the authors, sample limitations meant that analyses of patient blood samples could not be reproduced.

Libraries were constructed by the immunoSEQ multiplex PCR assay. The hsTCRB Kit was used according to the manufacturer's protocol to amplify rearranged TCR beta chain sequences. TCRB libraries were sequenced on an Illumina MiSeq. In the authors' own workflow: The kit vendor's proprietary platform handled demultiplexing, trimming and gene mapping. TCRdb obtained this table from immuneACCESS and retained in-frame rearrangements with V and J assigned. These tables miss some clones; where compared with another copy, unresolved V genes account for less than half of the shortfall, and the remainder is unexplained. V and J calls plus clone size are reproduced from that table; the DNA served to infer D and trimming. For this sample the table gives around 54,000 clones, of which roughly 80% were detected only once. The ten top clones hold roughly 18% of the sample. Comments on this clone: The antigen it binds to is not known. No base-level quality is on record; no much larger clone is a single base apart.

The CDR3 sequence holds 13 residues, the cysteine and phenylalanine included. The retained sequence is limited to the CDR3, 39 bases, with the frame set at the first base. V and J lose 3 bases and 2 bases, and a span of 7 bases separates them. CDR1 and CDR2, looked up from the germline V gene, are SNHLY and FYNNEI. The sample's time point label, in plain terms: baseline, week 1 (first vaccination visit). Interpreted using the paper, the treatment or condition label stands for: pre-vaccination baseline after standard-of-care therapy. All donors had newly diagnosed IDH1-mutant astrocytomas of WHO grade 3 or 4 that showed loss of nuclear ATRX. The samples were drawn from NOA16, a multicentre, single-arm, open-label phase I trial in Germany that tested a mutant IDH1 peptide vaccine in humans for the first time. Blood drawn at visit V03 was used as the baseline sample for immunogenicity testing. Genomic DNA for TCRB sequencing was isolated from EDTA blood with the DNeasy Blood and Tissue Kit.

The sample consisted of PBMCs, taken from a glioma patient treated with radiotherapy, temozolomide or both. The clonotype was recovered from a man aged 18 to 30 with glioma. The sequence joins TRBV2 to TRBJ1-1; the D gene is unclear. The CDR3 corresponds to CASSEEYNTEAFF. The sequenced DNA: TGTGCCAGCAGTGAGGAGTACAACACTGAAGCTTTCTTT.